This T cell receptor beta chain was identified during a study of Tregs in tolerant kidney transplant recipients. Trimming shortened V by 5 bases and J by 4 bases, and 12 bases separated the two germline ends. Per germline, CDR1 SEHNR and CDR2 FQNEAQ (reference sequence). The CDR3 length is 13 residues. Comments on this clone: The antigen is unknown. The read ends 3 residues shy of where the CDR3 ends; the end is completed using the germline J gene.

Points from the study as a whole: Nucleotide sequences could not be compared across some patients' samples due to primer changes.

Profiling relied on immunoSEQ multiplex PCR, and the TCRdb table lists in-frame clones only, not all of them. The listing contains roughly 34,000 clones. The chain has TRBV7-9 and TRBJ2-7, with D hard to call. The TCR comes from a human donor who received a combined kidney and bone marrow transplant. Sample: CD8+ T cells from blood, taken before the transplant. The CDR3 spells CASSPQSVYEQYF. CDR3 bases read: TGTGCCAGCAGCCCCCAATCAGTGTACGAG.